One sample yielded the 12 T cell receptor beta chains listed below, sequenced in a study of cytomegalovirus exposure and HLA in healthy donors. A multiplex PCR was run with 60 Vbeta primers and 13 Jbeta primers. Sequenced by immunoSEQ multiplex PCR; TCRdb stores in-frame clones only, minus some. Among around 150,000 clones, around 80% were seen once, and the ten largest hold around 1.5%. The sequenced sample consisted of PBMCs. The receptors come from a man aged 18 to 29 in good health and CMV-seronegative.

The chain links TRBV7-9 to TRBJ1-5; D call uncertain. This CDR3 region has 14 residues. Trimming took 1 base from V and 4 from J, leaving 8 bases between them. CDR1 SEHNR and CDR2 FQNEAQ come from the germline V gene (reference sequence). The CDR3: CASSLERSNQPQHF. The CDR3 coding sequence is TGTGCCAGCAGCTTAGAGCGGTCAAATCAGCCCCAGCATTTT.

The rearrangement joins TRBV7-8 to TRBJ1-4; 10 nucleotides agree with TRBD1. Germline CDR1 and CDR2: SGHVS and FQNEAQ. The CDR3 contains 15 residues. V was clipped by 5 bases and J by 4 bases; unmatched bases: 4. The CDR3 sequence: CASSPTGGINEKLFF. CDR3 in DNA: TGTGCCAGCAGCCCGACAGGGGGCATTAATGAAAAACTGTTTTTT.

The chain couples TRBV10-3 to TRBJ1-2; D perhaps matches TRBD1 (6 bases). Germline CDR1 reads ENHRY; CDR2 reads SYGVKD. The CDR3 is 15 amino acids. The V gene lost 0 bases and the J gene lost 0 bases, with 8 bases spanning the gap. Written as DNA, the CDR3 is TGTGCCATCAGTGAGTCTACAGGGACTAACTATGGCTACACCTTC. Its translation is CAISESTGTNYGYTF.

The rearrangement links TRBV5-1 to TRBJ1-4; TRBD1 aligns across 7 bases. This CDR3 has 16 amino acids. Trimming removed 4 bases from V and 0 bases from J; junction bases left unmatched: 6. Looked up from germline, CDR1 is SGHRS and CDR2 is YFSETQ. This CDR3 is CASSAGQHATNEKLFF. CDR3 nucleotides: TGCGCCAGCAGCGCGGGACAGCACGCAACTAATGAAAAACTGTTTTTT.

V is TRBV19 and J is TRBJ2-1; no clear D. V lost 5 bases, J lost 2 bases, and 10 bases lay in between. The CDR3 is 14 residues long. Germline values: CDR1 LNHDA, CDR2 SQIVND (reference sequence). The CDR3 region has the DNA TGTGCCAGTAGTCAACAGTTTACCTACAATGAGCAGTTCTTC. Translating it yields CASSQQFTYNEQFF.

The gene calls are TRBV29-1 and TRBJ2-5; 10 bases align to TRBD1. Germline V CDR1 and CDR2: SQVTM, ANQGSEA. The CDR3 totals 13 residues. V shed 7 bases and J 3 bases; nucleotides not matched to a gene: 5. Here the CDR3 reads CSATGTGEETQYF. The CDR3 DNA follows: TGCAGCGCTACAGGGACAGGGGAAGAGACCCAGTACTTC.

CDR3 in amino acids: CASSVEIGRASPTDTQYF. The CDR3 nucleotides read TGTGCCAGCAGCGTAGAGATCGGGCGAGCTAGCCCCACAGATACGCAGTATTTT. The genes are TRBV9 and TRBJ2-3; the D gene is possibly TRBD2 (5 bases). Germline V gene lookup returns CDR1 SGDLS and CDR2 YYNGEE. Deletions cut 0 bases from V and 2 bases from J, with 19 bases between. The CDR3 extends over 18 amino acids.

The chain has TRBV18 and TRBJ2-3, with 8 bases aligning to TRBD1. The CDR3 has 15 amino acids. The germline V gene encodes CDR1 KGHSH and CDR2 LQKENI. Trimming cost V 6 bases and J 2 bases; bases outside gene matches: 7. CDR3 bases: TGTGCCAGCTCCACCCGGACAGGGTCCACAGATACGCAGTATTTT. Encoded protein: CASSTRTGSTDTQYF.

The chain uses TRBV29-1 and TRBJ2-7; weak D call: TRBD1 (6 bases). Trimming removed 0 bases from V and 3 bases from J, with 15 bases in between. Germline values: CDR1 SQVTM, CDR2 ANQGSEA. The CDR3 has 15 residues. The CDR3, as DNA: TGCAGCGTTGAAGAGACCGAAACAGGGTTCTACGAGCAGTACTTC. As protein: CSVEETETGFYEQYF.

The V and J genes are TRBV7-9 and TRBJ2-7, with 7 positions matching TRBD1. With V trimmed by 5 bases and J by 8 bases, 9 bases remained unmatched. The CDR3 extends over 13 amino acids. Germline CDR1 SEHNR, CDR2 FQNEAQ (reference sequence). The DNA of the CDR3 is TGTGCCAGCAGCACCATTACAGGGGTGAAGCAGTACTTC. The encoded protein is CASSTITGVKQYF.

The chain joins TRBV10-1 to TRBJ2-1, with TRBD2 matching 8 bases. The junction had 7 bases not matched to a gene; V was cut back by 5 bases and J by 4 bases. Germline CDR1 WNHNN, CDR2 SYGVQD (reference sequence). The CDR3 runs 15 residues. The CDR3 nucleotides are TGCGCCAGCAGTTCGAGTACTAGCGGATACAATGAGCAGTTCTTC. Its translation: CASSSSTSGYNEQFF.

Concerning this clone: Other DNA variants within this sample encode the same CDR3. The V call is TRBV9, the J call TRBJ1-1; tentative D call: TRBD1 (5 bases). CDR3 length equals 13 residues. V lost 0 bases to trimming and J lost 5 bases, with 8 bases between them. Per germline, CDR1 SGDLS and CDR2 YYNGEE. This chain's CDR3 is CASSVGGRTEAFF. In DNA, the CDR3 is TGTGCCAGCAGCGTAGGGGGGAGGACTGAAGCTTTCTTT.